This T cell receptor (beta chain) comes out of a study of blood T cells in healthy people across ages. Alongside a J-beta primer mix, a sample-barcoded 5' primer served in a second PCR lasting roughly 7 to 11 cycles. Via MiXCR, TCRdb re-called the 5' RACE reads, giving one row per CDR3 protein. The sample records 900,000 to 950,000 distinct CDR3 sequences, 25% to 30% being singletons. This clonotype was recorded a few times. This CDR3 has 13 residues. V was shortened by 6 bases and J by 5 bases, with 12 bases between the two germline ends. Per germline, CDR1 MDHEN and CDR2 SYDVKM. The same data also contributed to another study, on T cells of mothers and their children.

Sequencing was done on a sample of blood. The J gene is TRBJ2-3, the V gene TRBV28; D is perhaps TRBD1 or TRBD2 (5 bases each). The receptor comes from a woman in her thirties or forties in good health. The CDR3 protein is CASSDTGGDTQYF. DNA of the CDR3: TGTGCCAGCAGCGATACAGGAGGAGATACGCAGTATTTT.